Below, one TCR beta chain is given with its context. The assay was immunoSEQ multiplex PCR, and TCRdb's table has in-frame clones only and misses some. The sample consists of 40,000 to 50,000 clones, 80% to 90% of them appearing once. The sample is drawn from a study of blood T cell repertoires in COVID-19. As for the study in general: Donors in the United States, Italy and Spain gave samples during acute or convalescent COVID-19.

This CDR3 region has 13 residues. Germline-derived CDR1 and CDR2 are LGHNA and YSLEER. The V gene lost 0 bases and the J gene lost 9 bases, with 10 bases spanning the gap. J is TRBJ2-3 and V is TRBV4-3; D is perhaps TRBD1 (5 bases). This sequence was found in a human donor in a cohort sampled during active COVID-19. The donor label of this sample is uncertain. Sequenced input: peripheral blood. The CDR3 DNA reads as TGCGCCAGCAGCCAAGATCGACAGTCCACGCAGTATTTT. Its protein is CASSQDRQSTQYF.